One and the same sample provided the 20 T cell receptor beta chains below, sequenced in a study of T-cell reconstitution after alpha-beta-depleted transplantation in children (dated by TCRdb to about 2016). The library was produced with PCR. The run used an Illumina HiSeq 2500. TCR libraries were prepared with molecular barcoding, using unique molecular identifiers to normalize TCRbeta repertoire quantification. TCRdb reprocessed the public reads (quality trimming at Q25 with fastp, clone calling with MiXCR) and kept in-frame beta chains. CDR3 protein duplicates are merged, each entry listing the most common genes and DNA. Recorded for this sample are hundreds of thousands of distinct CDR3 sequences; around a sixth of them occurred a single time. The ten largest clones represent 0.85% to 1.3% of the sample. Here the sequenced sample was PBMCs from the stem cell graft donor, taken from the stem cell graft. The receptors were gathered from a human donor who donated a stem cell graft to a child with acute myeloid leukemia.

This chain connects TRBV20-1 to TRBJ2-1, with TRBD1 identical over 9 bases. From germline, CDR1 is DFQATT and CDR2 SNEGSKA (reference sequence). V shed 5 bases and J 0 bases; nucleotides not matched to a gene: 5. The CDR3 covers 15 residues. CDR3 loop: CSAEDRGNSYNEQFF. CDR3 nucleotides: TGCAGTGCTGAGGACAGGGGCAACTCCTACAATGAGCAGTTCTTC.

In this sample, this clonotype turned up many times. The V call is TRBV15, the J call TRBJ1-2; TRBD1 matches at 8 bases. With 6 bases clipped from V and 4 bases from J, the junction kept 4 bases outside the gene matches. The CDR3 covers 13 residues. CDR1 LNHNV and CDR2 YYDKDF come from the germline V gene (reference sequence). The chain's CDR3 is CATRITGGYGYTF. CDR3 DNA: TGTGCCACCAGAATCACAGGGGGCTATGGCTACACCTTC.

This clonotype was seen many times. V and J are TRBV7-2 and TRBJ2-7; D is perhaps TRBD1 or TRBD2 (5 bases each). The CDR3 length is 14 residues. CDR1 and CDR2 from the germline V gene are SGHTA and FQGNSA. V gave up 4 bases and J gave up 2 bases, with 12 bases separating them. CDR3 in DNA: TGTGCCAGCAGCTCGGGGCTTACTCCCTACGAGCAGTACGTC. It translates to CASSSGLTPYEQYV.

This clonotype was observed a handful of times. This rearrangement joins TRBV12-3 or TRBV12-4 to TRBJ2-1; 8 bases map to TRBD2. The V segment lost 10 bases and the J segment 0 bases; nucleotides outside the gene matches: 5. The CDR3 sequence is 14 residues long. CDR3 nucleotides: TGTGCCATCCGAAGCGGGAGCTCCTACAATGAGCAGTTCTTC. Its protein product is CAIRSGSSYNEQFF.

This clonotype has ten or more counts. This chain connects TRBV20-1 to TRBJ1-1; 9 nucleotides agree with TRBD1. V lost 3 bases to trimming and J lost 1 base; unmatched junction nucleotides: 6. This CDR3 has 15 residues. Germline lookup yields CDR1 DFQATT and CDR2 SNEGSKA (reference sequence). CDR3 coding DNA: TGCAGTGCTAGGTACCCGACAGGGGGGAACACTGAAGCTTTCTTT. Translation gives CSARYPTGGNTEAFF.

In this sample, this clonotype turned up once. V is TRBV4-1 and J is TRBJ1-2; 7 positions match TRBD1. The CDR3 sequence is 16 residues long. Germline trimming cut 4 bases from V and 8 bases from J; bases unmatched to any gene: 16. Germline assignment: CDR1 MGHRA and CDR2 YSYEKL. In DNA form, the CDR3 reads TGCGCCAGCAGCCTCTCAATGAGGGAGGGGGCTGAGGGCTACACCTTC. This codes for CASSLSMREGAEGYTF.

This clonotype has at least ten counts. The chain links TRBV20-1 to TRBJ1-5; D perhaps matches TRBD1 (5 bases). The germline CDR1 and CDR2 sequences are DFQATT and SNEGSKA (reference sequence). This CDR3 spans 15 amino acids. V lost 6 bases, J lost 0 bases, and 15 bases lay in between. The CDR3 nucleotides are TGCAGTGCCCAGGGACTTGGGCATAGCAATCAGCCCCAGCATTTT. Translation gives CSAQGLGHSNQPQHF.

This clonotype was seen at least ten times. This chain uses TRBV7-9 with TRBJ2-1; D is uncertain. The V end was cut by 4 bases, the J end by 10 bases, with 8 bases between. This CDR3 is 11 amino acids long. The germline CDR1 and CDR2 sequences are SEHNR and FQNEAQ (reference sequence). CDR3 DNA sequence: TGTGCCAGCAGCTCCCGACTCGAGCAGTTCTTC. Its translation is CASSSRLEQFF.

As concerns this clonotype: Since a much larger clone is just one base distant, this may be a read error. The chain is built from TRBV12-3 or TRBV12-4 and TRBJ1-1; D gene unclear. This CDR3 contains 13 residues. V shed 0 bases and J shed 6 bases, with 8 bases lying between them. This CDR3 is CASSLANWAEAFF. The CDR3 nucleotides are TGTGCCAGCAGTTTAGCCAATTGGGCTGAAGCTTTCTTT.

CDR3 protein: CASSLVKNTGELFF. The CDR3 DNA reads TGTGCCAGCAGCTTAGTCAAGAACACCGGGGAGCTGTTTTTT. The chain couples TRBV7-7 to TRBJ2-2; unclear D gene. Trimming took 1 base from V and 1 from J, leaving 4 bases between them. The germline V gene has CDR1 SSHAT and CDR2 FNYEAQ (reference sequence). This CDR3 has 14 amino acids.

There are many counts of this clonotype. The rearrangement links TRBV20-1 to TRBJ2-1, with D unclear. The CDR3 runs to 13 residues. The V and J ends lost 2 bases and 7 bases respectively, with 12 bases between them. Germline CDR1 reads DFQATT; CDR2 reads SNEGSKA (reference sequence). CDR3 in DNA: TGCAGTGCTAGAAGTCCCACCCGGAATGAGCAGTTCTTC. It specifies CSARSPTRNEQFF.

The table lists this clonotype with many counts. This chain uses TRBV6-1 with TRBJ1-1, with a weak D call TRBD1 (6 bases). The CDR3 is made up of 13 amino acids. With 6 bases removed from V and 3 bases from J, the gap between germline ends came to 11 bases. Germline V CDR1 and CDR2: MNHNS, SASEGT. The DNA of the CDR3 is TGTGCCAGCAGGGACAGCCTTTACACTGAAGCTTTCTTT. Its translation is CASRDSLYTEAFF.

The V call is TRBV7-8, the J call TRBJ1-4, with unresolved D. With 5 bases removed from V and 8 bases from J, the gap between germline ends came to 9 bases. The CDR3 has 12 amino acids. In germline, CDR1 is SGHVS, CDR2 FQNEAQ. Here the CDR3 reads CASSPHGEKLFF. CDR3 DNA sequence: TGTGCCAGCAGCCCCCATGGGGAAAAACTGTTTTTT.

This clonotype appeared many times. V usage is TRBV20-1 and J usage is TRBJ2-5, with D perhaps TRBD2 (6 bases). The CDR3 is 17 residues long. CDR1 and CDR2 from the germline V gene are DFQATT and SNEGSKA (reference sequence). Trimming stripped 2 bases from V and 7 bases from J, with 26 bases between. CDR3 sequence: CSARWTAGTWGWRTQYF. CDR3 coding DNA: TGCAGTGCTAGATGGACGGCCGGGACTTGGGGGTGGAGGACCCAGTACTTC.

This clonotype was detected only once. This chain connects TRBV20-1 to TRBJ2-2; 8 bases are shared with TRBD1. The CDR3 consists of 16 residues. Trimming took 2 bases from V and 1 from J; bases not matched to a gene: 6. From germline, CDR1 is DFQATT and CDR2 SNEGSKA (reference sequence). CDR3 nucleotide sequence: TGCAGTGCTAGACCCGGGACAGGTGTGAACACCGGGGAGCTGTTTTTT. It codes for CSARPGTGVNTGELFF.

The rearrangement uses TRBV20-1 and TRBJ1-6; D gene unclear. This CDR3 contains 16 residues. Germline CDR1 and CDR2: DFQATT and SNEGSKA (reference sequence). V dropped 0 bases and J dropped 5 bases, with 14 bases sitting between them. This CDR3 reads CSARDYARANNSPLHF. The CDR3 coding sequence is TGCAGTGCTAGAGATTATGCTCGGGCTAATAATTCACCCCTCCACTTT.

This chain links TRBV25-1 with TRBJ2-1; TRBD2 is a possible D gene (6 bases). This CDR3 contains 11 residues. Deletions cut 8 bases from V and 15 bases from J, with 17 bases between. Per the germline V gene, CDR1 is MGHDK and CDR2 is SYGVNS. In DNA, the CDR3 is TGTGCCAGCGGTCAGGCGGGACGGAGGTTCTTC. Its protein product is CASGQAGRRFF. Using reference TRBV25-1 and TRBJ2-1 for the parts outside the CDR3, the full variable domain is EADIYQTPRYLVIGTGKKITLECSQTMGHDKMYWYQQDPGMELHLIHYSYGVNSTEKGDLSSESTVSRIRTEHFPLTLESARPSHTSQYLCASGQAGRRFFGPGTRLTVL.

Notes on this clonotype: Given a much more abundant clone one base away, this may be a read error. The chain combines TRBV20-1 with TRBJ2-3; D tentatively reads TRBD1 or TRBD2 (5 bases each). Germline V gene lookup returns CDR1 DFQATT and CDR2 SNEGSKA (reference sequence). This CDR3 has 15 amino acids. The CDR3 sequence is CSARVRGRSTDAQYF. CDR3 DNA: TGCAGTGCTAGAGTGAGGGGCCGTAGCACAGATGCGCAGTATTTT.

This clonotype was seen many times. The chain is built from TRBV7-3 and TRBJ2-1; 7 nucleotides align to TRBD2. Germline V gene lookup returns CDR1 SGHTA and CDR2 FQGTGA. Unmatched junction bases numbered 5, after V lost 1 base and J lost 2 bases. The CDR3 length is 16 residues. CDR3: CASSLKVAGPYNEQFF. In DNA, the CDR3 is TGTGCCAGCAGCTTAAAAGTAGCGGGCCCCTACAATGAGCAGTTCTTC.

This clonotype was seen only once. A much larger clone differs by one base, so this may be a read error. The genes are TRBV20-1 and TRBJ2-3; 8 positions match TRBD2. Germline V gene lookup returns CDR1 DFQATT and CDR2 SNEGSKA (reference sequence). CDR3 size: 14 residues. The CDR3 sequence: CGANHPGLADTQYF. The CDR3, as DNA: TGCGGTGCGAATCATCCGGGACTAGCAGATACGCAGTATTTT.